This TCR beta chain was recorded in a study of response to subunit inactivated influenza vaccine. Study outcomes and limitations: After each seasonal influenza vaccination, few new T cells are recruited, the authors suggested.

Germline V CDR1 and CDR2: SGHTA, FQGNSA. CDR3 length equals 14 residues. As for this clonotype: Its specificity is not known. A much larger clone is a single base away; this may be a read error.

TCRdb reanalysed the RT-PCR reads using MiXCR and keeps one entry per CDR3 protein. The table records a few hundred thousand distinct CDR3 sequences, under 8.5% of them present only once. The sequence came from a man in his fifties or sixties who received an inactivated influenza vaccine. The rearrangement links TRBV7-2 to TRBJ2-3; 7 nucleotides align to TRBD2. Material: PBMCs from blood, obtained approximately 25 months after vaccination. CDR3 bases: TGTGCCAGCAGCTCCCGGGACTACACAAATACGCAGTATTTT. It codes for CASSSRDYTNTQYF.